A selection of T cell receptor beta chains follows, all from one sample in a study of T-cell memory formation after mild COVID-19. TCRdb processed the 5' RACE reads anew with MiXCR; each CDR3 protein has one entry. The data show some 600,000 distinct CDR3 sequences, approximately 15% seen once. Material for sequencing was PBMCs or a T cell subset sorted from them (not recorded which). These receptors originate from an adult woman who had mild COVID-19 (a few samples of this study predate the infection). Cell type and time point are not known. The CDR3 runs from the conserved cysteine through the conserved F or W. Each record gives: clone size, CDR3 length, D gene, J gene, V gene, CDR3 DNA, CDR3 protein. D genes are given only for firm matches. Expanded clones are given a class, and other clones once, few, many or no size at all.

- 13 TRBD1 TRBJ1-1 TRBV6-5 TGTGCCAGCAGTTACGGGACAGCAACTGAAGCTTTCTTT CASSYGTATEAFF
few 15 TRBD2 TRBJ2-7 TRBV7-9 TGTGCCAGCAGCTCGACTAGCGGGCTCATCTACGAGCAGTACTTC CASSSTSGLIYEQYF
few 15 TRBD2 TRBJ2-7 TRBV20-1 TGCAGTGCTAGAGATCCGCGGGAGGATTCCTACGAGCAGTACTTC CSARDPREDSYEQYF
few 15 TRBD1 TRBJ1-2 TRBV5-6 TGTGCCAGCAGCAAACAGGGGGAACCTAACTATGGCTACACCTTC CASSKQGEPNYGYTF
many 12 - TRBJ1-1 TRBV7-3 TGTGCCAGCAGCTTAGATACGGGGGAAGCTTTCTTT CASSLDTGEAFF
few 16 TRBD2 TRBJ2-3 TRBV4-3 TGCGCCAGCAGCCAAGATAGGGCGGGAGGCACAGATACGCAGTATTTT CASSQDRAGGTDTQYF
- 17 - TRBJ2-6 TRBV5-1 TGCGCCAGCAGCTTGGCCGGTACCTTCTCTGGGGCCAACGTCCTGACTTTC CASSLAGTFSGANVLTF
- 14 - TRBJ1-2 TRBV12-3/TRBV12-4 TGTGCCAGCAGTTTGGAACAGATGGACTATGGCTACACCTTC CASSLEQMDYGYTF
few 15 TRBD2 TRBJ2-3 TRBV20-1 TGCAGTGCTAGAAAGAGCGGGGGGGGTAGTAATACGCAGTATTTT CSARKSGGGSNTQYF
few 15 - TRBJ2-1 TRBV7-9 TGTGCCAGCAGCTTTTCTAGTGCGGCAGTTGGTGAGCAGTTCTTC CASSFSSAAVGEQFF
few 16 TRBD2 TRBJ2-1 TRBV11-2 TGTGCCAGCAGCTTAGGGGGAGCGGGAGTAGAGAATGAGCAGTTCTTC CASSLGGAGVENEQFF
- 11 - TRBJ2-7 TRBV7-2 TGTGCCAGCAGCCCGGGGTGGGAGCAGTACTTC CASSPGWEQYF
- 15 - TRBJ2-1 TRBV24-1 TGTGCCACCAGTGATTTAACCGGGACGCGCAATGAGCAGTTCTTC CATSDLTGTRNEQFF
- 16 - TRBJ1-2 TRBV5-4 TGTGCCAGCAGCGACCACCGACAGCTAGCTAACTATGGCTACACCTTC CASSDHRQLANYGYTF
- 12 - TRBJ2-5 TRBV2 TGTGCCAGCAGTGCAGCTCTGGAGACCCAGTACTTC CASSAALETQYF
few 15 - TRBJ2-3 TRBV5-1 TGCGCCAGCAGCTTGACGGGGGCCTGGGCAGATACGCAGTATTTT CASSLTGAWADTQYF
- 14 TRBD1 TRBJ1-1 TRBV5-1 TGCGCCAGCAGCGGGACAGTAGAGAACACTGAAGCTTTCTTT CASSGTVENTEAFF
few 12 - TRBJ1-1 TRBV2 TGTGCCAGCGTCGGGTTGGACACTGAAGCTTTCTTT CASVGLDTEAFF
- 13 - TRBJ2-1 TRBV9 TGTGCCAGCGGCAGGAGCTCCTACAATGAGCAGTTCTTC CASGRSSYNEQFF
few 14 TRBD1 TRBJ1-1 TRBV7-2 TGTGCCAGCAGACAAGGACAGGAGAACACTGAAGCTTTCTTT CASRQGQENTEAFF
few 12 - TRBJ1-5 TRBV12-3/TRBV12-4 TGTGCCAGCAGGAGGACAGTCACACCCCAGCATTTT CASRRTVTPQHF
many 17 TRBD2 TRBJ2-2 TRBV20-1 TGCAGTGCGGGAACCCAGACTCGACTAGCGACGGCCGGGGAGCTGTTTTTT CSAGTQTRLATAGELFF
- 15 TRBD1 TRBJ2-5 TRBV11-3 TGTGCCAGCAGAAAGAACTCCGGGACAGGGGAGACCCAGTACTTC CASRKNSGTGETQYF
- 12 - TRBJ2-1 TRBV7-9 TGTGCCAGCAGTACCACCCGAAATGAGCAGTTCTTC CASSTTRNEQFF
- 12 - TRBJ2-2 TRBV12-3/TRBV12-4 TGTGCCAGCACCTGGGGAACCGGGGAGCTGTTTTTT CASTWGTGELFF
- 15 - TRBJ1-1 TRBV3-1 TGTGCCAGCAGCCAAGTGGCGGGGTGGGCCACTGAAGCTTTCTTT CASSQVAGWATEAFF
- 14 TRBD2 TRBJ2-7 TRBV12-3/TRBV12-4 TGTGCCAGCAGGCTAGCGGGGGGCACCCACGAGCAGTACTTC CASRLAGGTHEQYF
few 18 TRBD1 TRBJ2-1 TRBV11-1 TGTGCCAGCAGCTTAGAATGGCTTGGGACAGGGGTCGTCGATGAGCAGTTCTTC CASSLEWLGTGVVDEQFF
- 18 TRBD2 TRBJ2-3 TRBV5-1 TGCGCCAGCAGCCCCGGGACTAGCGGGAGATGGAGCACAGATACGCAGTATTTT CASSPGTSGRWSTDTQYF
- 15 TRBD1 TRBJ2-1 TRBV6-5 TGTGCCAGCAGTTACTCGACAGGGGGCTCGGGGGAGCAGTTCTTC CASSYSTGGSGEQFF
few 14 TRBD1 TRBJ1-1 TRBV20-1 TGCAGTGCTCCTCACAGGGGGAGTTTGTCAGAAGCTTTCTTT CSAPHRGSLSEAFF
few 14 - TRBJ1-1 TRBV12-3/TRBV12-4 TGTGCCAGCAGCTTTGAGAGGGGGAACACTGAAGCTTTCTTT CASSFERGNTEAFF
few 16 TRBD1 TRBJ2-2 TRBV10-3 TGTGCCATCAGGCCCGAGACAGGGACGAACACCGGGGAGCTGTTTTTT CAIRPETGTNTGELFF
- 20 - TRBJ2-2 TRBV7-7 TGTGCCAGCAGCTTAGCGCTAAGGGGATGGGAAAAATTGGACACCGGGGAGCTGTTTTTT CASSLALRGWEKLDTGELFF
few 12 TRBD1 TRBJ1-1 TRBV12-3/TRBV12-4 TGTGCCAGCAGTCCTACAGGGGGCGAGTCTTTCTTT CASSPTGGESFF
- 14 - TRBJ2-5 TRBV20-1 TGCAGTGCCCTTCCCCCGGGGTCGCTAAGGTCCCAGTACTTC CSALPPGSLRSQYF
many 14 - TRBJ1-1 TRBV10-3 TGTGCCATCAGTGAGTCACGGAGGTTCACTGAAGCTTTCTTT CAISESRRFTEAFF
- 14 - TRBJ2-5 TRBV7-6 TGTGCCAGCAGCTTAGCGCCGGTAGTAGAGACCCAGTACTTC CASSLAPVVETQYF
- 17 TRBD1 TRBJ2-5 TRBV13 TGTGCCAGCAGCCCCCCGGACAGGACCAAGTACCAAGAGACCCAGTACTTC CASSPPDRTKYQETQYF
- 15 - TRBJ1-1 TRBV12-3/TRBV12-4 TGTGCCAGCAGTATCGCGGGATCAATGAACACTGAAGCTTTCTTT CASSIAGSMNTEAFF
few 17 - TRBJ1-5 TRBV15 TGTGCCACCAGCAGAAATCTCGGGGTGGATCTCCATCAGCCCCAGCATTTT CATSRNLGVDLHQPQHF
- 14 - TRBJ2-3 TRBV19 TGTGCCAGTAGTCTTTGGACTATGACAGATACGCAGTATTTT CASSLWTMTDTQYF